Listed below are T cell receptor beta chains from one sample, sequenced in a study of T-cell reconstitution after alpha-beta-depleted transplantation in children. TCRdb passed the PCR reads through MiXCR, listing each CDR3 protein once. The sample shows 80,000 to 100,000 distinct CDR3 sequences, under 25% of them seen only once. This material consisted of PBMCs, taken before TCRalphabeta/CD19-depleted stem cell transplant. These receptors were obtained from a boy aged 2 to 10 with acute lymphoblastic leukemia, due to receive a stem cell transplant. CDR3s include the opening cysteine and the closing phenylalanine or tryptophan. Fields, in order: V gene, clone size, D gene, J gene, CDR3 protein, CDR3 DNA. The D gene is left open where the match is weak. Expanded clones are given a class, and other clones once, few, many or no size at all.

TRBV12-3/TRBV12-4,.,TRBD2,TRBJ2-1,CASRRAGGLNEQFF,TGTGCCAGCAGAAGAGCGGGAGGGTTGAATGAGCAGTTCTTC
TRBV5-4,few,.,TRBJ2-2,CASSYGLVDTGELFF,TGTGCCAGCAGCTATGGGCTAGTGGACACCGGGGAGCTGTTTTTT
TRBV5-6,.,.,TRBJ2-5,CASSRGAEETQYF,TGTGCCAGCAGCAGAGGGGCCGAAGAGACCCAGTACTTC
TRBV12-3/TRBV12-4,few,.,TRBJ1-2,CASSSGRFNYGYTF,TGTGCCAGCAGTTCGGGCAGGTTTAACTATGGCTACACCTTC
TRBV7-2,once,TRBD1,TRBJ2-7,CASSLDRASYEQYF,TGTGCCAGCAGCCTGGACAGGGCATCCTACGAGCAGTACTTC
TRBV12-3/TRBV12-4,.,.,TRBJ2-7,CASSLAGAAEQYF,TGTGCCAGCAGTTTAGCGGGAGCGGCCGAGCAGTACTTC
TRBV5-4,.,.,TRBJ2-5,CASTWDGHRETQYF,TGTGCCAGCACCTGGGACGGGCATAGGGAGACCCAGTACTTC
TRBV28,many,TRBD2,TRBJ2-1,CAAGLADYNEQFF,TGTGCCGCGGGACTAGCGGACTACAATGAGCAGTTCTTC
TRBV27,.,.,TRBJ1-5,CASSPSPSLGGNQPQHF,TGTGCCAGCAGTCCGTCTCCCAGTCTGGGTGGCAATCAGCCCCAGCATTTT
TRBV9,.,.,TRBJ1-6,CASSVDLKGLGNSPLHF,TGTGCCAGCAGCGTCGACTTAAAGGGGCTGGGTAATTCACCCCTCCACTTT
TRBV5-1,few,.,TRBJ1-1,CASSTGSGTEAFF,TGCGCCAGCAGCACAGGGTCTGGGACTGAAGCTTTCTTT
TRBV29-1,.,.,TRBJ2-1,CSVKRGGGVYTEQFF,TGCAGCGTTAAGAGGGGCGGAGGGGTCTACACCGAGCAGTTCTTC
TRBV3-1,.,.,TRBJ1-4,CASSQVPGTNEKLFF,TGTGCCAGCAGCCAAGTTCCGGGGACTAATGAAAAACTGTTTTTT
TRBV7-3,.,.,TRBJ2-7,CASSPPPGGPSYEQYF,TGTGCCAGCAGCCCGCCCCCCGGGGGGCCCTCCTACGAGCAGTACTTC
TRBV6-5,few,.,TRBJ2-2,CASSYSQGGDGELFF,TGTGCCAGCAGTTACTCCCAGGGGGGGGACGGGGAGCTGTTTTTT
TRBV29-1,few,.,TRBJ1-2,CSVGREAGASGYTF,TGCAGCGTTGGGCGGGAGGCGGGGGCCTCTGGCTACACCTTC
TRBV6-4,.,.,TRBJ2-2,CASSADVGNTGELFF,TGTGCCAGCAGTGCTGACGTGGGGAACACCGGGGAGCTGTTTTTT
TRBV6-6,.,.,TRBJ1-1,CASSYGARGAFF,TGTGCCAGCAGTTACGGGGCCCGGGGGGCTTTCTTT
TRBV2,.,.,TRBJ1-1,CASSGYTEAFF,TGTGCCAGCAGTGGATACACTGAAGCTTTCTTT
TRBV6-5,few,.,TRBJ2-7,CASSYSTHPQYEQYF,TGTGCCAGCAGTTACTCGACACATCCTCAGTACGAGCAGTACTTC
TRBV5-1,few,.,TRBJ2-3,CASTLDITYGTDTQYF,TGCGCCAGCACCCTGGACATTACCTACGGCACAGATACGCAGTATTTT
TRBV6-1,.,.,TRBJ1-1,CASSLGYFLGTQTEAFF,TGTGCCAGCAGCCTTGGGTATTTTTTGGGGACCCAAACTGAAGCTTTCTTT
TRBV7-9,.,.,TRBJ2-7,CASSSSTEQYF,TGTGCCAGCAGCTCGAGTACCGAGCAGTACTTC
TRBV5-1,.,.,TRBJ2-3,CASSLDGISDTQYF,TGCGCCAGCAGCTTGGACGGAATCTCAGATACGCAGTATTTT
TRBV18,.,.,TRBJ2-1,CASSPFPWNEQFF,TGTGCCAGCTCACCATTTCCCTGGAATGAGCAGTTCTTC
TRBV9,.,.,TRBJ2-3,CASSVESTDTQYF,TGTGCCAGCAGCGTAGAGTCAACAGATACGCAGTATTTT
TRBV7-2,many,.,TRBJ2-3,CASSLVPMGSTDTQYF,TGTGCCAGCAGCTTAGTACCCATGGGTAGCACAGATACGCAGTATTTT
TRBV24-1,many,.,TRBJ2-7,CATSDAYEQYF,TGTGCCACCAGTGATGCCTACGAGCAGTACTTC
TRBV3-1,.,TRBD1,TRBJ2-7,CASSQAPGGSYEQYF,TGTGCCAGCAGCCAAGCCCCAGGGGGCTCCTACGAGCAGTACTTC
TRBV25-1,few,TRBD1,TRBJ2-7,CASSESGGGTGMSYEQYF,TGTGCCAGCAGTGAATCCGGTGGAGGGACAGGAATGTCCTACGAGCAGTACTTC
TRBV7-9,.,TRBD2,TRBJ2-1,CASSETGTSGEHEQFF,TGTGCCAGCAGCGAAACCGGGACTAGCGGAGAGCATGAGCAGTTCTTC
TRBV11-2,.,.,TRBJ2-3,CASRVGRNTDTQYF,TGTGCCAGCAGGGTTGGGAGGAATACAGATACGCAGTATTTT
TRBV3-1,.,.,TRBJ2-1,CATRGGGASEQFF,TGTGCCACGCGGGGCGGAGGGGCAAGTGAGCAGTTCTTC
TRBV4-1,few,TRBD2,TRBJ2-7,CASSPELAGGYYEQYF,TGCGCCAGCAGCCCTGAGCTAGCGGGAGGGTACTACGAGCAGTACTTC
TRBV27,.,TRBD2,TRBJ2-2,CASKLAGANTGELFF,TGTGCCAGCAAATTAGCGGGAGCGAACACCGGGGAGCTGTTTTTT
TRBV30,few,.,TRBJ2-5,CAWSVLPGGAIQETQYF,TGTGCCTGGAGTGTACTCCCCGGAGGGGCCATCCAAGAGACCCAGTACTTC
TRBV5-8,few,.,TRBJ2-5,CASSLVGTQETQYF,TGTGCCAGCAGCTTGGTGGGAACCCAAGAGACCCAGTACTTC
TRBV5-6,many,.,TRBJ2-5,CASSFTTGPETQYF,TGTGCCAGCAGCTTCACAACAGGCCCAGAGACCCAGTACTTC
TRBV28,few,.,TRBJ1-2,CASSSNGYTF,TGTGCCAGCAGTTCCAATGGCTACACCTTC
TRBV6-1,few,.,TRBJ2-2,CASIVGHYTGELFF,TGTGCCAGCATAGTGGGGCACTACACCGGGGAGCTGTTTTTT
TRBV7-2,.,TRBD1,TRBJ2-5,CASRPGTAFQETQYF,TGTGCCAGCAGACCCGGGACAGCCTTCCAAGAGACCCAGTACTTC
TRBV5-1,many,.,TRBJ2-2,CASSWNTGELFF,TGCGCCAGCAGCTGGAACACCGGGGAGCTGTTTTTT
TRBV5-4,.,.,TRBJ2-1,CASSSSLAEGSNEQFF,TGTGCCAGCAGCTCCTCATTAGCGGAGGGGAGCAATGAGCAGTTCTTC
TRBV5-5,.,.,TRBJ1-2,CASSSTPLATNYGYTF,TGTGCCAGCAGCTCGACCCCGTTGGCCACTAACTATGGCTACACCTTC
TRBV20-1,few,TRBD2,TRBJ2-1,CSAPGTSGEGSYNEQFF,TGCAGTGCCCCCGGGACTAGCGGAGAGGGCTCCTACAATGAGCAGTTCTTC
TRBV30,.,.,TRBJ2-3,CASDLGVRDTQYF,TGTGCCTCCGACCTGGGAGTAAGGGATACGCAGTATTTT
TRBV5-1,once,.,TRBJ2-1,CASSLDRAASGLF,TGCGCCAGCAGCTTGGATAGGGCGGCATCAGGGCTCTTC
TRBV6-5,.,.,TRBJ2-2,CASSLGLLGELFF,TGTGCCAGCAGTTTAGGACTGCTCGGGGAGCTGTTTTTT
TRBV7-9,.,.,TRBJ1-4,CASSSRGQLFF,TGTGCCAGCAGCTCGAGAGGACAACTGTTTTTT
TRBV19,.,.,TRBJ2-7,CASSTNRNSYEQYF,TGTGCCAGTAGTACAAACAGGAATTCCTACGAGCAGTACTTC
TRBV20-1,.,TRBD1,TRBJ2-1,CSARSPGGISYNEQFF,TGCAGTGCTAGAAGCCCAGGGGGTATCTCCTACAATGAGCAGTTCTTC
TRBV19,.,TRBD2,TRBJ2-1,CASSILAGEYEQFF,TGTGCCAGTAGTATACTAGCGGGAGAATATGAGCAGTTCTTC
TRBV14,few,.,TRBJ2-5,CASSQDWSGGFQETQYF,TGTGCCAGCAGCCAAGACTGGAGCGGAGGCTTCCAAGAGACCCAGTACTTC
TRBV3-1,.,.,TRBJ2-7,CASSQGTVTYEQYF,TGTGCCAGCAGCCAAGGGACCGTAACCTACGAGCAGTACTTC
TRBV12-3/TRBV12-4,few,.,TRBJ1-1,CASSDIRQATEAFF,TGTGCCAGCAGTGATATTCGACAGGCAACTGAAGCTTTCTTT
TRBV20-1,many,.,TRBJ1-6,CSANRDPNSPLHF,TGCAGTGCTAATAGGGACCCTAATTCACCCCTCCACTTT
TRBV9,few,.,TRBJ2-4,CASSDPSGAIQYF,TGTGCCAGCAGCGACCCTTCGGGGGCAATTCAGTACTTC